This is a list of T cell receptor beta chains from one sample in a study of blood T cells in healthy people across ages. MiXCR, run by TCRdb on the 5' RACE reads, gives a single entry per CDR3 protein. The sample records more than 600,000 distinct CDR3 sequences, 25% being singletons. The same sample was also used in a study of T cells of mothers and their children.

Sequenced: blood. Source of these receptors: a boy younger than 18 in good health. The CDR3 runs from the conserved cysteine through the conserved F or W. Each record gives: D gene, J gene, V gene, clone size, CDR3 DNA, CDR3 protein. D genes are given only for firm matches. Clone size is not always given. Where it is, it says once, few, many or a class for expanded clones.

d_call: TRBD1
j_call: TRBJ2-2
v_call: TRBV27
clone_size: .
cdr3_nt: TGTGCCAGCAGTTTACAGGGGGCGACGAACACCGGGGAGCTGTTTTTT
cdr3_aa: CASSLQGATNTGELFF

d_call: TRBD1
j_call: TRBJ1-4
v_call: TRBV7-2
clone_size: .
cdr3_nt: TGTGCCAGCAGCCGCCAGGGGGGCCCGAATGAAAAACTGTTTTTT
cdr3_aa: CASSRQGGPNEKLFF

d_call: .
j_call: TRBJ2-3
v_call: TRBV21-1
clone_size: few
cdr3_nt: TGTGCCAGCAGCAAAGATCGGGAATCGCTCGAGACAGATACGCAGTATTTT
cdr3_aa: CASSKDRESLETDTQYF

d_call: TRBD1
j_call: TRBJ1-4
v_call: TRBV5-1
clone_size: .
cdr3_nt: TGCGCCAGCAGCTTGTTGGGGACAGGTGACACAACTAATGAAAAACTGTTTTTT
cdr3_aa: CASSLLGTGDTTNEKLFF

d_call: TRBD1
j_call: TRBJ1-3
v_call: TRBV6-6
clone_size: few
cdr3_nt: TGTGCCAGCAGCCGTGGGACAGAGGTCTCGGGAAACACCATATATTTT
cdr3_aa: CASSRGTEVSGNTIYF

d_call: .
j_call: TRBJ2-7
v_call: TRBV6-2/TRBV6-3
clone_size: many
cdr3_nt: TGTGCCAGCAGTTACCCTTCGTACGAGCAGTACTTC
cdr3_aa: CASSYPSYEQYF

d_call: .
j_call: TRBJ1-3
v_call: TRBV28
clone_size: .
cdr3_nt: TGTGCCAGCAGTTTTCGAGGGTCCGACACCATATATTTT
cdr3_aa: CASSFRGSDTIYF

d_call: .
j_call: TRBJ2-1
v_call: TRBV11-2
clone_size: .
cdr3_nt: TGTGCCAGCAGCTTCCCCCTCGGGGTAGGGAATGAGCAGTTCTTC
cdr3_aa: CASSFPLGVGNEQFF

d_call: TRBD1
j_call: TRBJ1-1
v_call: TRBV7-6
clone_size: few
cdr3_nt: TGTGCCAGCAGCGTAACCCAGGGGGGGAACACTGAAGCTTTCTTT
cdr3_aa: CASSVTQGGNTEAFF

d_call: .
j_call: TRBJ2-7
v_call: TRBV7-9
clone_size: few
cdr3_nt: TGTGCCAGCAGCCGGGATAGTACAGCTTACGAGCAGTACTTC
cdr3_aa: CASSRDSTAYEQYF

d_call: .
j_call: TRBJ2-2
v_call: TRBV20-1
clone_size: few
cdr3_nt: TGCAGTGCTAGAGATCTCCTGGAGATTAACACCGGGGAGCTGTTTTTT
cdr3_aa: CSARDLLEINTGELFF

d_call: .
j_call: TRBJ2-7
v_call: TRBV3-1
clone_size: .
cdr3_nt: TGTGCCAGCAGCCAAGATCTTCCGGGTTGGGCTCCCTTGGGCGAGCAGTACTTC
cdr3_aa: CASSQDLPGWAPLGEQYF

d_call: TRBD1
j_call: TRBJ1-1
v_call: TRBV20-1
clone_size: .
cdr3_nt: TGCAGTGCTAACACAGGGGCGGCTGAAGCTTTCTTT
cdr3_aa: CSANTGAAEAFF

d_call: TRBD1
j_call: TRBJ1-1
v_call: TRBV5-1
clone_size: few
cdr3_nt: TGCGCCAGCAGCTTAGAGGGGCAACAGGGGGGTGAAGCTTTCTTT
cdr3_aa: CASSLEGQQGGEAFF

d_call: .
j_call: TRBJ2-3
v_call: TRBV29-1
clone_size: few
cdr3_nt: TGCAGCGTTGAATGGAGACTGCACACAGATACGCAGTATTTT
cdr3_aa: CSVEWRLHTDTQYF

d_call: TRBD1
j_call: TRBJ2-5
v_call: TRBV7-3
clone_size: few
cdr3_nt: TGTGCCAGCAGCACGGGACAGGGGGCTCGGGAGACCCAGTACTTC
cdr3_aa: CASSTGQGARETQYF

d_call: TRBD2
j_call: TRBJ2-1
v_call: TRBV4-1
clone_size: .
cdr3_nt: TGCGCCAGCAGCCTTTCTTCGGGACTAGCGGAGTACAATGAGCAGTTCTTC
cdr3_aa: CASSLSSGLAEYNEQFF

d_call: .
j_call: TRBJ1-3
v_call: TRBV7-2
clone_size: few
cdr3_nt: TGTGCCAGCAGTTCGGGCGACTCTGGAAACACCATATATTTT
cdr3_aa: CASSSGDSGNTIYF

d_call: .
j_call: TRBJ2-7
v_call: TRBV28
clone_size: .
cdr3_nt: TGTGCCAGCAGTTTGGGGGTAAAGGGGCACGAGCAGTACTTC
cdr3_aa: CASSLGVKGHEQYF

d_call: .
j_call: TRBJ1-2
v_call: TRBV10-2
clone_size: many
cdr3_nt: TGCGCCAGCAGTGAGGGTTCCTATGGCTACACCTTC
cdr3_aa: CASSEGSYGYTF

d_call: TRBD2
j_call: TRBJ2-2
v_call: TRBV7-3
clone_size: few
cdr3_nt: TGTGCCAGCAGCTTAACTCCTAGCGGCACGAACACCGGGGAGCAGTTTTTT
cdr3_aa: CASSLTPSGTNTGEQFF

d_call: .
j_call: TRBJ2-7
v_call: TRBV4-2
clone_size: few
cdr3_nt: TGTGCCAGCAGCCAAGATTTTGGGGAAACAATCACCTACGAGCAGTACTTC
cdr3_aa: CASSQDFGETITYEQYF

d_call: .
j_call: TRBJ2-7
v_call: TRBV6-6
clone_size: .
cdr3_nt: TGTGCCAGCAGTCCCCTTCTGGCGGGACTTGGGGAGCAGTACTTC
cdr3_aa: CASSPLLAGLGEQYF

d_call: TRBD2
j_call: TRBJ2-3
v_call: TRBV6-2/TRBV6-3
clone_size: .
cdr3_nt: TGTGCCAGCAGTCAATCCGGGACTAGCGGAGGAAGCACAGATACGCAGTATTTT
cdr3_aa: CASSQSGTSGGSTDTQYF

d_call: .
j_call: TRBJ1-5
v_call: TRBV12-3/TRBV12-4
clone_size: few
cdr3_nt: TGTGCCAGCGGACAGAACAATCAGCCCCAGCATTTT
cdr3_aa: CASGQNNQPQHF

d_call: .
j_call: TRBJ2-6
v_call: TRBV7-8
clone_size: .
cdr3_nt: TGTGCCAGCACCCTCCGGGACGCTGGGGCCAACGTCCTGACTTTC
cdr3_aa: CASTLRDAGANVLTF

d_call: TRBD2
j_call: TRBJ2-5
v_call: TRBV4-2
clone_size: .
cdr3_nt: TGTGCCAGCAGCCCCGAGACTAGCGGCGTCCAAGAGACCCAGTACTTC
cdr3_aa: CASSPETSGVQETQYF

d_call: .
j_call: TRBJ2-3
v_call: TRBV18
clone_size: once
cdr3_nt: TGTGCCAGCTCCCCCTTCTTCGGGGTTGGAATGGATACGCAGTATTTT
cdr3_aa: CASSPFFGVGMDTQYF

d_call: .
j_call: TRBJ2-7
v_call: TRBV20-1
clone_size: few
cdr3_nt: TGCAGTGCTATTAGGGGGAACAGTCTCTACGAGCAGTACTTC
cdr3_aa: CSAIRGNSLYEQYF

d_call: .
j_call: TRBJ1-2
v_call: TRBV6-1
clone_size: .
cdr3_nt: TGTGCCAGCACCGAAGTAACAGGCTATGGCTACACCTTC
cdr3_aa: CASTEVTGYGYTF

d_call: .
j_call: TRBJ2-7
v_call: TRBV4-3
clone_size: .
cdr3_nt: TGCGCCAGCAGCCAAGACCGGGACCTAGCCTACGAGCAGTACTTC
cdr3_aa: CASSQDRDLAYEQYF